This is a list of T cell receptor beta chains from one sample in a study of T cell responses to AZD1222 COVID-19 vaccine. The method was immunoSEQ multiplex PCR; TCRdb's version includes in-frame clones alone and lacks a portion of them. The sample carries around 200,000 clones, about 86% recorded once. The material sequenced was peripheral blood, taken on day 0 of AZD1222 vaccination. The receptors originated from an adult in good health. The CDR3 runs from the conserved cysteine through the conserved F or W. D genes are given only for firm matches. Only some rows state a clone size, as once, few, many or a class for expanded clones.

-	TRBJ1-4	-	TRBV4-2	CASSPPLDNEKLFF	TGTGCCAGCAGCCCGCCCCTGGATAATGAAAAACTGTTTTTT
TRBD1	TRBJ1-1	-	TRBV29-1	CSVTGTGGTMNTEAFF	TGCAGCGTAACCGGGACAGGGGGTACCATGAACACTGAAGCTTTCTTT
-	TRBJ1-1	-	TRBV3-1/TRBV3-2	CASSRRPGANTEAFF	TGTGCCAGCAGCCGGCGCCCAGGGGCCAACACTGAAGCTTTCTTT
TRBD2	TRBJ2-3	-	TRBV5-1	CASSLSTSGGTDTQYF	TGCGCCAGCAGCCTCTCGACTAGCGGGGGCACAGATACGCAGTATTTT
-	TRBJ2-5	-	TRBV7-9	CASTNPGAETQYF	TGTGCCAGCACCAACCCGGGAGCTGAGACCCAGTACTTC
-	TRBJ1-3	-	TRBV27	CASRGGAGNTIYF	TGTGCCAGCAGGGGAGGAGCTGGAAACACCATATATTTT
TRBD2	TRBJ2-3	-	TRBV4-3	CASSQNYPSGGSTDTQYF	TGCGCCAGCAGCCAAAACTATCCTAGCGGGGGGAGCACAGATACGCAGTATTTT
-	TRBJ2-1	-	TRBV5-1	CASSKTQGPNEQFF	TGCGCCAGCAGCAAAACACAGGGTCCCAATGAGCAGTTCTTC
-	TRBJ1-2	-	TRBV27	CASSPGFSERGYTF	TGTGCCAGCAGTCCGGGGTTTAGTGAGCGTGGCTACACCTTC
TRBD1	TRBJ1-6	-	TRBV6-2/TRBV6-3	CASSYDLDRERAKDSPLHF	TGTGCCAGCAGTTACGACCTAGACAGGGAAAGGGCCAAAGATTCACCCCTCCACTTT
-	TRBJ2-5	-	TRBV27	CASSFPGETQYF	TGTGCCAGCAGTTTCCCTGGGGAGACCCAGTACTTC
-	TRBJ2-2	-	TRBV10-3	CAIGRTTGELFF	TGTGCTATTGGTAGGACCACCGGGGAGCTGTTTTTT
TRBD1	TRBJ1-5	once	TRBV27	CASSSRTGAVEPQHF	TGTGCCAGCAGTTCGCGGACAGGGGCGGTGGAGCCCCAGCATTTT
-	TRBJ1-1	few	TRBV20-1	CSASSLQELNTEAFF	TGCAGTGCTAGTTCGTTACAGGAGCTGAACACTGAAGCTTTCTTT
-	TRBJ2-1	-	TRBV5-1	CASRAGGLQFF	TGCGCCAGCAGGGCCGGTGGGCTGCAGTTCTTC
-	TRBJ2-1	-	TRBV5-1	CASSWGTGKGDEQFF	TGCGCCAGCAGCTGGGGGACTGGGAAAGGGGATGAGCAGTTCTTC
-	TRBJ1-2	-	TRBV6-5	CASSYSSGLDYGYTF	TGTGCCAGCAGTTACTCGTCGGGACTGGACTATGGCTACACCTTC
-	TRBJ1-2	-	TRBV19	CASRPKGGSYGYTF	TGTGCCAGTAGACCGAAAGGAGGGAGCTATGGCTACACCTTC
-	TRBJ2-7	-	TRBV4-2	CASSRPGEQYF	TGTGCCAGCAGCCGTCCTGGGGAGCAGTACTTC
-	TRBJ1-1	-	TRBV6-5	CASSYSHLGNTEAFF	TGTGCCAGCAGTTACTCCCACCTGGGGAACACTGAAGCTTTCTTT
TRBD2	TRBJ2-3	-	TRBV4-3	CASSQGGASGGVDTQYF	TGCGCCAGCAGCCAAGGGGGCGCTAGCGGGGGGGTGGATACGCAGTATTTT
-	TRBJ2-1	-	TRBV3-1/TRBV3-2	CASSLTGRGGEQFF	TGTGCCAGCAGCCTAACGGGCAGGGGCGGTGAGCAGTTCTTC
-	TRBJ1-1	-	TRBV3-1/TRBV3-2	CASSQGGPGGAFF	TGTGCCAGCAGCCAAGGGGGGCCCGGGGGGGCTTTCTTT
-	TRBJ1-1	once	TRBV21-1	CASSNGIPYNTEAFF	TGTGCCAGCAGCAACGGTATCCCGTACAACACTGAAGCTTTCTTT
-	TRBJ2-5	-	TRBV27	CASYIGDWIGETQYF	TGTGCCAGCTATATTGGGGATTGGATTGGAGAGACCCAGTACTTC
TRBD2	TRBJ2-7	once	TRBV5-1	CASSKGTSGSRYEQYF	TGCGCCAGCAGCAAAGGGACTAGCGGGAGTAGGTACGAGCAGTACTTC
-	TRBJ1-6	once	TRBV7-9	CASSAMTITFNSPLHF	TGTGCCAGCAGCGCTATGACGATAACCTTTAATTCACCCCTCCACTTT
-	TRBJ2-3	-	TRBV7-3	CASSLTGESSGTDTQYF	TGTGCCAGCAGCTTAACGGGTGAATCCTCAGGGACAGATACGCAGTATTTT
-	TRBJ1-5	-	TRBV3-1/TRBV3-2	CASSTGADQPQHF	TGTGCCAGCAGCACAGGAGCCGATCAGCCCCAGCATTTT
TRBD1	TRBJ2-3	-	TRBV6-2/TRBV6-3	CASSSDRGGRTDTQYF	TGTGCCAGCAGTTCCGACAGGGGAGGTCGGACAGATACGCAGTATTTT
TRBD2	TRBJ2-7	once	TRBV7-6	CASSSPGGEQYF	TGTGCCAGCAGCTCCCCGGGGGGCGAGCAGTACTTC
TRBD2	TRBJ2-1	-	TRBV6-2/TRBV6-3	CASSYSLAGGNEQFF	TGTGCCAGCAGTTACTCACTAGCGGGAGGGAATGAGCAGTTCTTC
-	TRBJ2-2	-	TRBV4-3	CASSQEWATGELFF	TGCGCCAGCAGCCAAGAGTGGGCTACCGGGGAGCTGTTTTTT
-	TRBJ2-6	-	TRBV29-1	CSVVPFSGANVLTF	TGCAGCGTTGTCCCGTTCTCTGGGGCCAACGTCCTGACTTTC
-	TRBJ1-3	-	TRBV4-1	CASSPGRGSGNTIYF	TGCGCCAGCAGCCCCGGCCGGGGATCTGGAAACACCATATATTTT
-	TRBJ1-2	-	TRBV9	CASSEPSGKGYTF	TGTGCCAGCAGCGAGCCCTCCGGAAAAGGCTACACCTTC
-	TRBJ2-1	-	TRBV10-1	CASSETFRDNSYNEQFF	TGCGCCAGCAGTGAGACGTTTCGCGATAACTCCTACAATGAGCAGTTCTTC
TRBD1	TRBJ2-3	once	TRBV5-1	CASRADRATDTQYF	TGCGCCAGCAGGGCCGACAGGGCGACAGATACGCAGTATTTT
-	TRBJ2-1	-	TRBV4-1	CASSHKDDLGDSSYNEQFF	TGCGCCAGCAGCCACAAGGACGACTTGGGGGACTCCTCCTACAATGAGCAGTTCTTC
-	TRBJ1-2	-	TRBV2	CASILPMGALGYTF	TGTGCCAGCATCCTCCCTATGGGGGCGCTTGGCTACACCTTC
-	TRBJ2-1	-	TRBV29-1	CSAIRDTYNEQFF	TGCAGCGCCATCCGGGACACCTACAATGAGCAGTTCTTC
-	TRBJ1-2	-	TRBV28	CASTIRPMDGYTF	TGTGCCAGCACCATACGCCCCATGGATGGCTACACCTTC
-	TRBJ2-7	once	TRBV12-3/TRBV12-4	CASSEGVLYEQYF	TGTGCCAGCAGTGAAGGGGTTCTCTACGAGCAGTACTTC
TRBD1	TRBJ2-2	-	TRBV5-1	CASSLDRGQGTGELFF	TGCGCCAGCAGCCTGGACAGGGGGCAGGGCACCGGGGAGCTGTTTTTT
TRBD2	TRBJ2-3	-	TRBV7-9	CASSLFTSGILDTQYF	TGTGCCAGCAGCTTATTCACTAGCGGGATTTTAGATACGCAGTATTTT
-	TRBJ2-3	-	TRBV6-1	CASSELHGDTQYF	TGTGCCAGCAGTGAGCTGCATGGGGATACGCAGTATTTT
-	TRBJ2-3	-	TRBV5-6	CASSQNSGKTDTQYF	TGTGCCAGCAGCCAGAATTCCGGGAAAACAGATACGCAGTATTTT